These T cell receptor beta chains were read from a single sample in a study of blood T cell repertoires in COVID-19. Clones were read by immunoSEQ multiplex PCR, and TCRdb kept only the in-frame ones, dropping some. The sample records about 110,000 clones, nearly 80% being singletons. Sequencing was done on a sample of peripheral blood. The receptors were gathered from a woman older than 75 with active or convalescent COVID-19. CDR3s include the opening cysteine and the closing phenylalanine or tryptophan. The order of the fields is V gene, clone size, J gene, D gene, CDR3 protein, CDR3 DNA. The D gene is left open where the match is weak. Clone size is not always given. Where it is, it says once, few, many or a class for expanded clones.

>TRBV4-3|.|TRBJ1-3|.
CASSPEVHNSGNTIYF
TGCGCCAGCAGCCCCGAGGTGCATAACTCTGGAAACACCATATATTTT
>TRBV2|medium-sized|TRBJ2-3|TRBD1
CASGGQGLADTQYF
TGTGCCAGCGGGGGACAGGGACTCGCAGATACGCAGTATTTT
>TRBV7-3|once|TRBJ1-2|.
CASSLGTGSYGYTF
TGTGCCAGCAGCTTAGGTACAGGAAGCTATGGCTACACCTTC
>TRBV7-9|.|TRBJ2-5|.
CASRGRNQETQYF
TGTGCCAGCAGGGGCCGGAACCAAGAGACCCAGTACTTC
>TRBV14|.|TRBJ2-7|TRBD1
CASSDRDREYEQYF
TGTGCCAGCAGTGACCGGGACAGGGAATACGAGCAGTACTTC
>TRBV28|.|TRBJ1-2|.
CASSLSDSNYGYTF
TGTGCCAGCAGTTTATCGGACAGTAACTATGGCTACACCTTC
>TRBV5-1|once|TRBJ1-2|.
CASSLADRFPPYGYTF
TGCGCCAGCAGCTTGGCCGACAGGTTCCCTCCCTATGGCTACACCTTC
>TRBV27|.|TRBJ2-7|TRBD2
CASSPRTSGSGHEQYF
TGTGCCAGCAGTCCCCGAACTAGCGGGAGCGGCCACGAGCAGTACTTC
>TRBV5-1|few|TRBJ2-7|.
CASSLARRRGEQYF
TGCGCCAGCAGCTTGGCCAGAAGAAGGGGCGAGCAGTACTTC
>TRBV29-1|.|TRBJ2-1|.
CSVEDPGALTYNEQFF
TGCAGCGTTGAAGACCCAGGGGCCCTCACCTACAATGAGCAGTTCTTC
>TRBV18|.|TRBJ1-4|TRBD1
CASSQRQGANEKLFF
TGTGCCAGCTCTCAAAGACAGGGGGCTAATGAAAAACTGTTTTTT
>TRBV5-1|.|TRBJ2-3|TRBD1
CASSQSTGAPTDTQYF
TGCGCCAGCAGCCAAAGCACAGGGGCCCCGACAGATACGCAGTATTTT
>TRBV6-2/TRBV6-3|.|TRBJ2-2|.
CASSYRQMNTGELFF
TGTGCCAGCAGTTACCGACAGATGAACACCGGGGAGCTGTTTTTT
>TRBV7-3|.|TRBJ2-7|TRBD1
CASSATGQPYEQYF
TGTGCCAGCAGCGCGACAGGGCAACCCTACGAGCAGTACTTC
>TRBV6-2/TRBV6-3|.|TRBJ2-2|.
CASSQLLGELFF
TGTGCCAGCAGCCAATTACTCGGGGAGCTGTTTTTT
>TRBV7-2|.|TRBJ2-1|TRBD2
CASSPTLAGAGQFF
TGTGCCAGCAGCCCAACACTAGCGGGAGCTGGGCAGTTCTTC
>TRBV5-1|.|TRBJ2-3|TRBD2
CASSLASSGGSTDTQYF
TGCGCCAGCAGCTTGGCCTCTAGCGGAGGGAGCACAGATACGCAGTATTTT
>TRBV11-2|.|TRBJ2-1|TRBD2
CASSIGLAVYNEQFF
TGTGCCAGCAGCATCGGACTAGCGGTCTACAATGAGCAGTTCTTC
>TRBV19|.|TRBJ2-1|TRBD2
CASSIDSNPSGAYNEQFF
TGTGCCAGTAGTATCGACAGTAACCCTAGCGGGGCATACAATGAGCAGTTCTTC
>TRBV7-9|.|TRBJ1-3|.
CASRSTGSGNTIYF
TGTGCCAGCAGGTCGACAGGCTCTGGAAACACCATATATTTT
>TRBV6-1|.|TRBJ2-2|TRBD1
CASSDRQGGAGELFF
TGTGCCAGCAGTGACAGACAGGGGGGGGCCGGGGAGCTGTTTTTT
>TRBV30|.|TRBJ2-3|.
CAWTRKGVTDTQYF
TGTGCCTGGACCCGAAAGGGAGTCACAGATACGCAGTATTTT
>TRBV28|once|TRBJ2-1|TRBD2
CASSPLSSGSSYNEQFF
TGTGCCAGCAGTCCCTTATCCAGCGGGAGCTCCTACAATGAGCAGTTCTTC
>TRBV18|once|TRBJ2-3|.
CASSPLTTDTQYF
TGTGCCAGCTCACCTTTGACAACAGATACGCAGTATTTT